This T cell receptor beta chain was observed in a study of radiotherapy plus CTLA-4 blockade in lung cancer. Study-level points and caveats: TCR clones originating in tumors grew in number in blood after radiotherapy plus ipilimumab.

Note on this clone: The antigen is undetermined.

The CDR3 length is 17 residues. The germline V gene encodes CDR1 SGDLS and CDR2 YYNGEE. Deletions cut 0 bases from V and 3 bases from J, with 16 bases between. Sequenced by immunoSEQ multiplex PCR; TCRdb stores in-frame clones only, minus some. The sample yields some 49,000 clones, approximately 85% seen once. The sequences come from peripheral blood, collected from a patient treated with radiotherapy plus ipilimumab. The sequence was collected from a human donor with non-small cell lung cancer whose response to radiotherapy plus ipilimumab could not be evaluated. The chain is built from TRBV9 and TRBJ1-3, with D unclear. This CDR3 reads CASSVGLGGGVGNTIYF. For the CDR3, the DNA is TGTGCCAGCAGCGTAGGATTGGGTGGAGGAGTTGGAAACACCATATATTTT.